These T cell receptor beta chains were read from a single sample in a study of technical replicates of blood from a few donors. This table comes from immunoSEQ multiplex PCR, and its TCRdb copy is limited to in-frame clones, with some not included. This table holds about 81,000 clones, around 96% found once. The sample taken for sequencing was T cells isolated from PBMCs. The receptors originated from a human donor in good health. The CDR3 runs from the conserved cysteine through the conserved F or W. D genes are given only for firm matches.

d_call j_call v_call cdr3_aa
- TRBJ1-1 TRBV11-3 CASSSGGIATEAFF
TRBD1 TRBJ1-2 TRBV5-6 CASSLEGDRDSGYTF
TRBD1 TRBJ2-7 TRBV5-6 CASSPQGVARPEQYF
TRBD1 TRBJ2-1 TRBV11-2 CASRSPRGHEQFF
TRBD1 TRBJ2-5 TRBV18 CASSRTGRQETQYF
- TRBJ1-3 TRBV7-8 CASSLVDLHRAGNTIYF
- TRBJ2-2 TRBV15 CATSREPAAGELFF
TRBD2 TRBJ2-5 TRBV30 CAWSVLTSAETQYF
TRBD2 TRBJ2-3 TRBV7-9 CASSSSPTSGGSADTQYF
- TRBJ1-2 TRBV4-2 CASRHLYGYTF
TRBD2 TRBJ2-1 TRBV29-1 CSVADLAGGNNEQFF
- TRBJ1-1 TRBV6-1 CASSSLAEAFF
TRBD1 TRBJ1-2 TRBV6-5 CASSSGQGRDGYTF
- TRBJ2-7 TRBV28 CASSLYRTEDYEQYF
- TRBJ1-2 TRBV6-5 CASTPGGKVVGYTF
TRBD1 TRBJ1-2 TRBV9 CASSAGTGANYGYTF
- TRBJ2-7 TRBV7-6 CASSRTPGQISEQYF
TRBD1 TRBJ1-4 TRBV5-1 CASSRDRASEKLFF
- TRBJ2-1 TRBV10-2 CASSEPGQTVGSSYNEQFF
- TRBJ1-1 TRBV5-4 CASSLSREGFEAFF
- TRBJ2-7 TRBV18 CASSPPGTHGGFEQYF
- TRBJ2-3 TRBV28 CASSFPGLLSDTQYF
- TRBJ2-1 TRBV6-1 CASTNPSSDYEQFF
TRBD2 TRBJ2-5 TRBV5-1 CASSPTSLSETQYF
TRBD1 TRBJ2-2 TRBV5-6 CASSFLTGRTGELFF
- TRBJ2-5 TRBV7-2 CASSPSPGTQYF
TRBD1 TRBJ2-7 TRBV18 CASSPGQGKIHEQYF
- - TRBV7-2 CASSPNGYSYEQYF
TRBD1 TRBJ2-2 TRBV28 CASGTAGGRTGELFF
- TRBJ2-1 TRBV27 CASSPASTGNGFDEQFF
- TRBJ2-5 TRBV5-1 CASSLAGQQETQYF
- TRBJ1-1 TRBV30 CAWRRKGGTEAFF
- TRBJ2-1 TRBV12-1 CASSYLGECPYNEQFF
- TRBJ2-7 TRBV5-4 CASSLGGAGYEQYF
- TRBJ2-1 TRBV5-5 CASSLIARSYNEQFF
- TRBJ1-2 TRBV5-4 CAIDLERSLAGYTF
- TRBJ2-2 TRBV29-1 CSGTEGHLTGELFF